The present T cell receptor (beta chain) was sequenced within a study of T-cell reconstitution after alpha-beta-depleted transplantation in children. Construction of the TCRbeta library involved unique molecular identifiers. Each CDR3 protein is one row after TCRdb ran MiXCR on the PCR reads. The sample lists around 380,000 distinct CDR3 sequences, 11% occurring once. This clonotype was observed a handful of times. Germline lookup yields CDR1 SGHAT and CDR2 FQDESV (reference sequence). This CDR3 contains 18 residues. Between the trimmed V and J ends, which lost 1 base and 0 bases, there was a span of 18 bases.

The chain recombines TRBV11-1 with TRBJ1-1; tentatively, D is TRBD1 (5 bases). The sequence derives from a human donor who donated a stem cell graft to a child with acute myeloid leukemia. The material was PBMCs from the stem cell graft donor, obtained from the stem cell graft. CDR3 sequence reads: CASSLGKGASYVNTEAFF. The DNA of the CDR3 is TGTGCCAGCAGCTTAGGCAAAGGGGCGTCTTATGTGAACACTGAAGCTTTCTTT.